Listed below are T cell receptor beta chains from one sample, sequenced in a study of blood T cell repertoires in COVID-19. Method: immunoSEQ multiplex PCR; TCRdb's copy keeps in-frame clones and lacks some. Among roughly 180,000 clones listed, approximately 81% were seen once. Sequenced sample: peripheral blood. The origin of the receptors is a woman in her forties or fifties with COVID-19, enrolled during active disease. The CDR3 runs from the conserved cysteine through the conserved F or W. D genes are given only for firm matches. Where a row states a size, it is once, few, many or the class of an expanded clone; other rows omit it.

CDR3nt	CDR3aa	d_gene	abundance	j_gene	v_gene
TGTGCCAGCAGTACAGGGAGATCCTACGAGCAGTACTTC	CASSTGRSYEQYF	.	once	TRBJ2-7	TRBV28
TGTGCCACCAGCAGAGATACGGGGGTTGAGACCCAGTACTTC	CATSRDTGVETQYF	.	.	TRBJ2-5	TRBV15
TGTGCCAGCAGCTTGGACAGGGGGGATCAGCCCCAGCATTTT	CASSLDRGDQPQHF	TRBD1	.	TRBJ1-5	TRBV5-6
TGTGCCAGCACCTCCAGGACAGGTGATGAAAAACTGTTTTTT	CASTSRTGDEKLFF	TRBD1	.	TRBJ1-4	TRBV5-8
TGTGCCAGCAGTGAATGGCTAGCGGGGGGGGCCTACGAGCAGTACTTC	CASSEWLAGGAYEQYF	TRBD2	.	TRBJ2-7	TRBV6-1
TGTGCCAGCAGCGACAGGGTTTCTAATGAAAAACTGTTTTTT	CASSDRVSNEKLFF	TRBD1	.	TRBJ1-4	TRBV7-9
TGTGCCAGCAGCCCGACAGGGGACGAGCAGTACTTC	CASSPTGDEQYF	TRBD1	.	TRBJ2-7	TRBV11-2
TGCGCCAGCAGTGAGTCGGTAGCGGGGGGAAGAGAGACCCAGTACTTC	CASSESVAGGRETQYF	TRBD2	.	TRBJ2-5	TRBV10-1
TGTGCTAGTGGTTTGGTAGCTGGGGGGGGTTCCTACAATGAGCAGTTCTTC	CASGLVAGGGSYNEQFF	TRBD2	once	TRBJ2-1	TRBV12-5
TGTGCCAGCAGTGAGGACAGGGTCACTGAAGCTTTCTTT	CASSEDRVTEAFF	TRBD1	.	TRBJ1-1	TRBV6-1
TGTGCCAGCAGCTGCCCGAAGGGGCCAGGGGGCGGTGGGAACACTGAAGCTTTCTTT	CASSCPKGPGGGGNTEAFF	.	.	TRBJ1-1	TRBV21-1
TGTGCCAGCAGCTTCGGACAGGGCTGGGAGGGCTACACCTTC	CASSFGQGWEGYTF	TRBD1	.	TRBJ1-2	TRBV11-3
TGTGCCAGCTCACCCCGGGTCGCAGGGGGAAAAGAGACCCAGTACTTC	CASSPRVAGGKETQYF	TRBD1	.	TRBJ2-5	TRBV18
TGTGCCTGGAGGGCCCGGGACAGGATGAACACTGAAGCTTTCTTT	CAWRARDRMNTEAFF	TRBD1	.	TRBJ1-1	TRBV30
TGTGCCAGCAGCTCCCTCTATGGCTACACCTTC	CASSSLYGYTF	.	.	TRBJ1-2	TRBV7-2
TGTGCCTGGAGTAGGCCAGGGGGCTTTGGAAACACCATATATTTT	CAWSRPGGFGNTIYF	TRBD1	.	TRBJ1-3	TRBV30
TGTGCCAGCAGCTCCAGCGGGGATCCCTACGAGCAGTACTTC	CASSSSGDPYEQYF	TRBD2	.	TRBJ2-7	TRBV9
TGTGCCAGCAGCTTTTCCTCCGGGACAGGGCTCTACGAGCAGTACTTC	CASSFSSGTGLYEQYF	TRBD1	.	TRBJ2-7	TRBV5-6
TGTGCCAGCAGCAGTGGGACAGGGGGCATAGAGACCCAGTACTTC	CASSSGTGGIETQYF	TRBD1	.	TRBJ2-5	TRBV6-5
TGTGCCAGCTCCTCGACCCCCGGGGCAGATACGCAGTATTTT	CASSSTPGADTQYF	.	.	TRBJ2-3	TRBV2
TGTGCCAGCACCACGGGGGGATCCTCCTACGAGCAGTACTTC	CASTTGGSSYEQYF	TRBD2	.	TRBJ2-7	TRBV28
TGTGCCAGCAGCTCGGGACAGGGCTATGGCTACACCTTC	CASSSGQGYGYTF	TRBD1	.	TRBJ1-2	TRBV3-1/TRBV3-2
TGTGCCAGCAGTTCAATGGGGCCTAACTATGGCTACACCTTC	CASSSMGPNYGYTF	.	.	TRBJ1-2	TRBV27
TGTGCCAGCAGTTACTCGGGACAGGGGGGACACGAGCAGTACTTC	CASSYSGQGGHEQYF	TRBD1	few	TRBJ2-7	TRBV6-6
TGCGCCAGCAGTGACGGCGGGGGGGCCGGGGAGACCCAGTACTTC	CASSDGGGAGETQYF	TRBD2	once	TRBJ2-5	TRBV10-2
TGCAGCGTTGAACCCGGGAACACTGAAGCTTTCTTT	CSVEPGNTEAFF	.	few	TRBJ1-1	TRBV29-1
TGTGCCAGCAGCTTACCTGGCGATACGCAGTATTTT	CASSLPGDTQYF	.	.	TRBJ2-3	TRBV5-6
TGTGCCAGCAGCCAAGATTTGGTGACTCACAATGAGCAGTTCTTC	CASSQDLVTHNEQFF	.	.	TRBJ2-1	TRBV3-1/TRBV3-2
TGTGCCAGCTCACCGCTAGAGGTCGCTGAGCAGTTCTTC	CASSPLEVAEQFF	.	.	TRBJ2-1	TRBV18
TGTGCCAGTAGTATACTGTATGCCAAAAACATTCAGTACTTC	CASSILYAKNIQYF	.	.	TRBJ2-4	TRBV19
TGTGCCAGCAGCCAACGTCCCAGGGGGGAAGGCTACACCTTC	CASSQRPRGEGYTF	TRBD1	.	TRBJ1-2	TRBV3-1/TRBV3-2
TGTGCCAGCAGCTTAGATAGCCGTGGGGATACGCAGTATTTT	CASSLDSRGDTQYF	.	.	TRBJ2-3	TRBV7-9
TGTGCCAGCAGTGACAAGGGGGGGGACACTGAAGCTTTCTTT	CASSDKGGDTEAFF	.	.	TRBJ1-1	TRBV2
TGTGCCAGCAGCCCAGACACAGGGAACTATGGCTACACCTTC	CASSPDTGNYGYTF	.	.	TRBJ1-2	TRBV7-2
TGTGCCAGCTCACCAGCGGGGGGCACTGAAGCTTTCTTT	CASSPAGGTEAFF	.	.	TRBJ1-1	TRBV18
TGTGCCAGCTCACCACAGAGAGATCAGCCCCAGCATTTT	CASSPQRDQPQHF	.	.	TRBJ1-5	TRBV18
TGTGCCAGCCTCATAGACAGGACCCATGAAGCTTTCTTT	CASLIDRTHEAFF	.	.	TRBJ1-1	TRBV12-3/TRBV12-4
TGTGCCAGCAGTGACAACGGACAGGGATATCAGCCCCAGCATTTT	CASSDNGQGYQPQHF	TRBD1	.	TRBJ1-5	TRBV2
TGTGCCAGCAGCTTAGGGACTAGCGGTTATAAGTTCTTC	CASSLGTSGYKFF	TRBD2	.	TRBJ2-1	TRBV13
TGTGCCACCAGCAGAGAGACTGGGGGGACCTACGAGCAGTACTTC	CATSRETGGTYEQYF	.	.	TRBJ2-7	TRBV15
TGTGCCAGCAGCCGAGGACTCACGGAGACCCAGTACTTC	CASSRGLTETQYF	.	once	TRBJ2-5	TRBV7-3
TGCACCAGCAGCCCTAGGATTTACGAGCAGTACTTC	CTSSPRIYEQYF	.	.	TRBJ2-7	TRBV1
TGCGCCAGCAGCCTCACGGGGGATCAGCCCCAGCATTTT	CASSLTGDQPQHF	.	.	TRBJ1-5	TRBV4-1
TGCAGTGCAAGTGCCGGGACTATAAGATTGCCCATTCAGTACTTC	CSASAGTIRLPIQYF	TRBD2	.	TRBJ2-4	TRBV20-1
TGTGCCAGCAGTGCCAACCGGGACACTGAAGCTTTCTTT	CASSANRDTEAFF	.	once	TRBJ1-1	TRBV6-4
TGTGCCAGCAGTAAGGTGGAGACTGAAGCTTTCTTT	CASSKVETEAFF	.	.	TRBJ1-1	TRBV12-3/TRBV12-4
TGTGCCAGCAGCCCCGCCGGGACAGGGATTTACGAGCAGTACTTC	CASSPAGTGIYEQYF	TRBD1	.	TRBJ2-7	TRBV5-6
TGTGCCAGCAGTTATGTGGACAGGGGGCCTGGAAACACCATATATTTT	CASSYVDRGPGNTIYF	TRBD1	medium-sized	TRBJ1-3	TRBV6-2/TRBV6-3
TGTGCCAGCAGCTTTCAGCGGGGACCCCTCTACGAGCAGTACTTC	CASSFQRGPLYEQYF	TRBD2	.	TRBJ2-7	TRBV11-2
TGTGCCAGCAGTCCAACCACTGGGACCCAGTACTTC	CASSPTTGTQYF	.	.	TRBJ2-5	TRBV2
TGTGCCAGTAGTATTTGGCCTTACAATGAGCAGTTCTTC	CASSIWPYNEQFF	.	.	TRBJ2-1	TRBV19
TGTGCCAGCATCCGGACAGGTTCCTACGAGCAGTACTTC	CASIRTGSYEQYF	TRBD1	.	TRBJ2-7	TRBV25-1
TGTGCCTGGAGCGCACCTGGAGGTGCTAATGAAAAACTGTTTTTT	CAWSAPGGANEKLFF	.	.	TRBJ1-4	TRBV30
TGTGCCAGCAGCGGCGGACTAGCGGGGGCCCTACAAGAGACCCAGTACTTC	CASSGGLAGALQETQYF	TRBD2	.	TRBJ2-5	TRBV7-2
TGTGCCAGCAGTGAAGCACTAGGACTACAAGAGACCCAGTACTTC	CASSEALGLQETQYF	.	.	TRBJ2-5	TRBV2
TGTGCCAGCAGCCCAGGGGGGTTGGATAAGGACTCCTACGAGCAGTACTTC	CASSPGGLDKDSYEQYF	.	.	TRBJ2-7	TRBV11-3
TGCGCCAGCAGCCTACAGGTGAGCAATCAGCCCCAGCATTTT	CASSLQVSNQPQHF	.	.	TRBJ1-5	TRBV4-3
TGTGCCAGCAGTTACAAAGGGGCCGAGCAGTACTTC	CASSYKGAEQYF	.	few	TRBJ2-7	TRBV6-5
TGTGCCAGCAGCTCTCCTCCGGGGTTGGGAACCGGGGAGCTGTTTTTT	CASSSPPGLGTGELFF	.	.	TRBJ2-2	TRBV5-4
TGCGCCAGCAGCCAAGGACAGGGCCCGACATCCGGGGAGCTGTTTTTT	CASSQGQGPTSGELFF	TRBD1	.	TRBJ2-2	TRBV23-1